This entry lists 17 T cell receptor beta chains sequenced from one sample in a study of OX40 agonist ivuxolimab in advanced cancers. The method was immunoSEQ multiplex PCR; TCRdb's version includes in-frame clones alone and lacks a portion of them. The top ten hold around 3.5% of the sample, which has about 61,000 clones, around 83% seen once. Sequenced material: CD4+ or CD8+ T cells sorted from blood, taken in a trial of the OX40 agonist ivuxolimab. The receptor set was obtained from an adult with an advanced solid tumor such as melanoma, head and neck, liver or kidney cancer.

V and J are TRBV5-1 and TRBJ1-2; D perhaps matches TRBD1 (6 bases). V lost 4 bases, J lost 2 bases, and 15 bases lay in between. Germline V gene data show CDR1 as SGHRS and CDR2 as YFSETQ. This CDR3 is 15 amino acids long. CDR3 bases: TGCGCCAGCAGCCCACCGGGACAAGAAAACTATGGCTACACCTTC. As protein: CASSPPGQENYGYTF.

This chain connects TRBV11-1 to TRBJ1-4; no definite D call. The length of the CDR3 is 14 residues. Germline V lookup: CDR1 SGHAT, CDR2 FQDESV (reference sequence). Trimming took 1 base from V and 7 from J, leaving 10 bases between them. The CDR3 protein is CASSLGGPGEKLFF. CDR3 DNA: TGTGCCAGCAGCTTAGGAGGCCCGGGTGAAAAACTGTTTTTT. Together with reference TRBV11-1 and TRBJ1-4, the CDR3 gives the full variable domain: EAEVAQSPRYKITEKSQAVAFWCDPISGHATLYWYRQILGQGPELLVQFQDESVVDDSQLPKDRFSAERLKGVDSTLKIQPAELGDSAMYLCASSLGGPGEKLFFGSGTQLSVL.

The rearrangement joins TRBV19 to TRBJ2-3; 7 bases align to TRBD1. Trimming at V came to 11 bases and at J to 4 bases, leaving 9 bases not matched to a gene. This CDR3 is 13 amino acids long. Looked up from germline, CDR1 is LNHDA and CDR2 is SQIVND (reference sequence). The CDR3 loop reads CAANRGVADTQYF. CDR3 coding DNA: TGTGCCGCAAACAGGGGTGTCGCAGATACGCAGTATTTT.

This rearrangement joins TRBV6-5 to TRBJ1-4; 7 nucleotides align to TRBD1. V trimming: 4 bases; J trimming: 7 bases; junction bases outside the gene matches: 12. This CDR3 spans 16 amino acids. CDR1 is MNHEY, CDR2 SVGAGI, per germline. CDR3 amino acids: CASSFLRTGGLEKLFF. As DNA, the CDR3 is TGTGCCAGCAGTTTCCTAAGGACAGGCGGACTTGAAAAACTGTTTTTT.

The CDR3 loop reads CASSLKTQPYEQYF. CDR3 DNA: TGTGCCAGCAGCTTAAAGACACAGCCCTACGAGCAGTACTTC. The chain links TRBV7-9 to TRBJ2-7, with D uncertain. The CDR3 length is 14 residues. Trimming shortened V by 2 bases and J by 2 bases, and 10 bases separated the two germline ends. Germline-derived CDR1 and CDR2 are SEHNR and FQNEAQ (reference sequence).

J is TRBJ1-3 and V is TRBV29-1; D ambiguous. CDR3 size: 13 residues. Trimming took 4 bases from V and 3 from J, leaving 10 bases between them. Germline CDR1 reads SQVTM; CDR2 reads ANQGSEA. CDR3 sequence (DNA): TGCAGCGTTGCGGTTGGGAGTGGAAACACCATATATTTT. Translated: CSVAVGSGNTIYF.

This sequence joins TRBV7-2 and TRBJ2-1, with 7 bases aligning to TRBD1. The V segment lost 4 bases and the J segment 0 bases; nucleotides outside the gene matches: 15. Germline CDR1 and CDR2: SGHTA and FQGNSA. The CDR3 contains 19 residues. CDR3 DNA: TGTGCCAGCAGCTCACCCGGTAGCCTACAGGGGAGCTCCTACAATGAGCAGTTCTTC. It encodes CASSSPGSLQGSSYNEQFF.

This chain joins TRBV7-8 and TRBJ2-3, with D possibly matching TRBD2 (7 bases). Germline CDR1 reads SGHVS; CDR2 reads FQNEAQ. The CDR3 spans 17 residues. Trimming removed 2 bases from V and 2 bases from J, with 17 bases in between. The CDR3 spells CASSLSRGAAPTDTQYF. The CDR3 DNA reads TGTGCCAGCAGCTTAAGTCGGGGGGCCGCACCCACAGATACGCAGTATTTT. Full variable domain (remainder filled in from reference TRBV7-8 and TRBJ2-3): GAGVSQSPRYKVAKRGQDVALRCDPISGHVSLFWYQQALGQGPEFLTYFQNEAQLDKSGLPSDRFFAERPEGSVSTLKIQRTQQEDSAVYLCASSLSRGAAPTDTQYFGPGTRLTVL.

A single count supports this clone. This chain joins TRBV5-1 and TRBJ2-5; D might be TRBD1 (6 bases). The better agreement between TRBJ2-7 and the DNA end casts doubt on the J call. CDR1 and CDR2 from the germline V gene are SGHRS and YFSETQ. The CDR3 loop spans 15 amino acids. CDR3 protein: CASSLGPGESDEQYF. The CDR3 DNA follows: TGCGCCAGCAGCTTGGGGCCAGGGGAATCCGACGAGCAGTACTTC.

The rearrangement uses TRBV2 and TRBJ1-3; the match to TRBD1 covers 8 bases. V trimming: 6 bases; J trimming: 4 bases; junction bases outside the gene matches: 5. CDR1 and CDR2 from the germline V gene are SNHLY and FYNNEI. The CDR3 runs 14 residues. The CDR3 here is CASRTGTGGNTIYF. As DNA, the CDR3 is TGTGCCAGCAGGACCGGGACAGGCGGAAACACCATATATTTT.

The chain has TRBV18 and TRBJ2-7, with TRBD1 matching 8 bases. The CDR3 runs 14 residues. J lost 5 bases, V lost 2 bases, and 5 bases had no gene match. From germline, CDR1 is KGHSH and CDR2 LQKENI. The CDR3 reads CASSPGTGRNEQYF. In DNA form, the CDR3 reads TGTGCCAGCTCACCAGGGACAGGCCGGAACGAGCAGTACTTC.

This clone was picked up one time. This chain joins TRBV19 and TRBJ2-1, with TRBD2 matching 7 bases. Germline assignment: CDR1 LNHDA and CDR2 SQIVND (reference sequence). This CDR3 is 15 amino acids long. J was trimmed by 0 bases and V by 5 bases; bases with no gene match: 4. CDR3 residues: CASSLGLVSYNEQFF. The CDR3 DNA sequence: TGTGCCAGTAGTCTCGGACTAGTCTCCTACAATGAGCAGTTCTTC.

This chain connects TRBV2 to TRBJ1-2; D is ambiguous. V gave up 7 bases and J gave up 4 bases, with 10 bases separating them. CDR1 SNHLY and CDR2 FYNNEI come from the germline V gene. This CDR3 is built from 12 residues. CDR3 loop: CASNREVYGYTF. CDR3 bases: TGTGCCAGCAACCGGGAGGTCTATGGCTACACCTTC.

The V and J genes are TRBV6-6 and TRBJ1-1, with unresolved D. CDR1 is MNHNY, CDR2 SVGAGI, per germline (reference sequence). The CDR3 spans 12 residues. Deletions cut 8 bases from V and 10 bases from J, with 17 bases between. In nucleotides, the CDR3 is TGTGCCAGCCATTGGAACACTCCGGGAGCTTTCTTT. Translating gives CASHWNTPGAFF.

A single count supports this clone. As DNA, the CDR3 is TGTGCCAGACGTAAACAGGCAACTAATGAAAAACTGTTTTTT. Its protein product is CARRKQATNEKLFF. The genes are TRBV14 and TRBJ1-4; possible D gene TRBD1, 5 bases. From germline, CDR1 is SGHDN and CDR2 FVKESK. This CDR3 comprises 14 residues. Trimming took off 9 bases at V and 0 bases at J, with 11 bases between the two ends.

The CDR3 sequence: CASSLGEGQPQHF. CDR3 nucleotide sequence: TGCGCCAGCAGCTTGGGCGAGGGACAGCCCCAGCATTTT. The rearrangement links TRBV5-1 to TRBJ1-5, with D uncertain. The V end was cut by 0 bases, the J end by 7 bases, with 8 bases between. This CDR3 comprises 13 residues. Germline V lookup: CDR1 SGHRS, CDR2 YFSETQ.

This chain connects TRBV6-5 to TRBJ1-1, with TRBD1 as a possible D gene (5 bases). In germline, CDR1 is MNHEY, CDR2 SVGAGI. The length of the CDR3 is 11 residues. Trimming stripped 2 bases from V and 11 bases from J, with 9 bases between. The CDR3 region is CASSYQGVAFF. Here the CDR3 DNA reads TGTGCCAGCAGTTACCAGGGAGTCGCTTTCTTT.